This T cell receptor beta chain was identified during a study of blood T cells in healthy people across ages. As regards this clonotype: The antigen remains unidentified.

The CDR3 extends over 15 amino acids. Germline V lookup: CDR1 MNHNY, CDR2 SVGAGI (reference sequence). Deletions cut 3 bases from V and 5 bases from J, with 13 bases between. A second PCR of 7 to 11 cycles used a sample-barcoded 5' primer and a J-beta primer mix. Via MiXCR, TCRdb re-called the 5' RACE reads, giving one row per CDR3 protein. The repertoire has around 520,000 distinct CDR3 sequences, about 27% of them found once; the top ten carry approximately 3.6%. They isolated at least 6.5 million PBMCs from each sample. Overall study findings and caveats: TCR beta diversity per million T cells fell roughly linearly with age. Long-lived donors carried more naive CD4+ cells and greater diversity than aged donors.

The sample also formed part of further work on T cells of mothers and their children. That source reports: Using the M1S primer, the second PCR added sample barcodes along with 2-4 random nucleotides.

This sequence was found in a boy between 2 and 15 years old in good health. Sequenced: blood. V gene TRBV6-6 combines with J gene TRBJ1-4; D may be TRBD1 (6 bases). CDR3 nucleotide sequence: TGTGCCAGCAGTTATCTTGCAGGGGCGAATGAAAAACTGTTTTTT. It specifies CASSYLAGANEKLFF.